Below are 6 T cell receptor beta chains sequenced from a single sample in a study of PD-1 blockade in classical Hodgkin lymphoma. Time point meaning: newly diagnosed, previously untreated cHL patient sample. With magnetic negative selection, CD4+ T cells were purified from PBMCs that had been thawed. Here immunoSEQ multiplex PCR was the method, and the copy in TCRdb shows in-frame clones only, minus some. The table lists fewer than 30,000 clones, roughly 90% of them singletons. What was sequenced was CD4+ T cells from blood. The receptor source for this set is a human donor with classical Hodgkin lymphoma.

V is TRBV29-1 and J is TRBJ2-5; D ambiguous. Germline-derived CDR1 and CDR2 are SQVTM and ANQGSEA. The CDR3 consists of 12 residues. With 0 bases removed from V and 4 bases from J, the gap between germline ends came to 6 bases. DNA for the CDR3: TGCAGCGTTGAAGAACTTCGAGAGACCCAGTACTTC. This codes for CSVEELRETQYF.

This clone was found once. The rearrangement joins TRBV9 to TRBJ2-3; TRBD2 is a possible D gene (5 bases). CDR3 length: 13 amino acids. With 3 bases removed from V and 0 bases from J, the gap between germline ends came to 5 bases. Germline CDR1 is SGDLS and CDR2 is YYNGEE. Written as DNA, the CDR3 is TGTGCCAGCAGCGGGACTAGCACAGATACGCAGTATTTT. Translating it yields CASSGTSTDTQYF.

This rearrangement joins TRBV19 to TRBJ1-2; 10 nucleotides align to TRBD1. The CDR3 is 19 amino acids. Germline trimming cut 3 bases from V and 0 bases from J; bases unmatched to any gene: 13. Germline CDR1 reads LNHDA; CDR2 reads SQIVND (reference sequence). The CDR3: CASSITTGTGAQANYGYTF. CDR3 nucleotides: TGTGCCAGTAGTATCACCACCGGGACAGGGGCACAAGCTAACTATGGCTACACCTTC. The whole variable domain, filled in from reference TRBV19 and TRBJ1-2, reads DGGITQSPKYLFRKEGQNVTLSCEQNLNHDAMYWYRQDPGQGLRLIYYSQIVNDFQKGDIAEGYSVSREKKESFPLTVTSAQKNPTAFYLCASSITTGTGAQANYGYTFGSGTRLTVV.

V gene TRBV6-1 combines with J gene TRBJ2-7, with 10 bases identical to TRBD1. Germline-derived CDR1 and CDR2 are MNHNS and SASEGT. There are 14 residues in the CDR3. The V gene end was trimmed by 6 bases and the J gene end by 4 bases; junction bases not matched to a gene: 6. CDR3 DNA: TGTGCCAGCAGCTTAGGGGACAGGGGATACGAGCAGTACTTC. Protein product: CASSLGDRGYEQYF.

J is TRBJ2-1 and V is TRBV4-3; 8 bases agree with TRBD1. This CDR3 has 15 amino acids. Trimming took 1 base from V and 2 from J; bases not matched to a gene: 1. CDR1 is LGHNA, CDR2 YSLEER, per germline. CDR3 region: CASSQGQGPYNEQFF. CDR3 coding DNA: TGCGCCAGCAGCCAAGGACAGGGGCCCTACAATGAGCAGTTCTTC.

V gene TRBV15 combines with J gene TRBJ2-7; 8 bases match TRBD1. Germline V gene sequence: CDR1 LNHNV, CDR2 YYDKDF (reference sequence). Trimming cost V 5 bases and J 4 bases; bases outside gene matches: 13. The CDR3 runs 16 residues. CDR3: CATSEPHRGSGYEQYF. CDR3 bases: TGTGCCACCAGCGAACCCCACAGGGGGAGCGGGTACGAGCAGTACTTC.